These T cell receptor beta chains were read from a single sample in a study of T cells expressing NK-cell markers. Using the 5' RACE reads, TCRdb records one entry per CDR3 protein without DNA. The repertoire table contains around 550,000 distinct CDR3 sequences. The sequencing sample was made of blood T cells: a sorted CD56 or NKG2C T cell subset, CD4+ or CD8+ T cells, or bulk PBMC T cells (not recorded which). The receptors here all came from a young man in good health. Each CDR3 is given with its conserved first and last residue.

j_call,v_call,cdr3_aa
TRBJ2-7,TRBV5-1,CASSVGLAENEQYF
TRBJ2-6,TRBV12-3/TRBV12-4,CASSLGGQVISGANVLTF
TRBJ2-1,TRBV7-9,CASSSNRDRARDEQFF
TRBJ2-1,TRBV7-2,CASSFTGPNNEQFF
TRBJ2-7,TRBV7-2,CASSISTSSYEQYF
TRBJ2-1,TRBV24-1,CATTPGSGPEQFF
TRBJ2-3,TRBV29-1,CSVRPSGGPTDTQYF
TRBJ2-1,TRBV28,CASRGLAGVGYNEQFF
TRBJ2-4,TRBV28,CASRTPGVMGKNIQYF
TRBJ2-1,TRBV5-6,CASSFHGSLNEQFF
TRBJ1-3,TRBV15,CATSSVENTIYF
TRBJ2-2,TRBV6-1,CASSRDRERTGELFF
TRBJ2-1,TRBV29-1,CSVVGSNEQFF
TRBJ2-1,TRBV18,CASSPFPQGSSYNEQFF
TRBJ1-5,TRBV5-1,CASSLEGPTSNQPQHF
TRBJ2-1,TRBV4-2,CASSQEQRLADNEQFF
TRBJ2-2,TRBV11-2,CASSPSGRSVTGELFF
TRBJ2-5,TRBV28,CASSLEAGAIETQYF
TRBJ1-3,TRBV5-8,CASSKRNQISGNTIYF
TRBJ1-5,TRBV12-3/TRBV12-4,CASSTTGGEGPQHF
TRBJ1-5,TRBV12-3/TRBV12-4,CASRRGQGGNQPQHF
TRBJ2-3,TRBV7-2,CASSRNTFLTDTQYF
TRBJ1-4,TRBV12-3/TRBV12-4,CASSSSDRNEKLFF
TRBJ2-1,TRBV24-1,CATSDPGLNYNEQFF